A selection of T cell receptor beta chains follows, all from one sample in a study of T cells in localized non-small cell lung cancer. TCRdb's copy holds only in-frame clones and misses some; the assay was immunoSEQ multiplex PCR. The sample records 35,000 to 50,000 clones, 70% to 80% being singletons. The sequencing used PBMCs, collected before any cancer treatment. The receptors originated from a woman between 35 and 75 years old with stage II squamous cell lung carcinoma. Each CDR3 is given with its conserved first and last residue. Each record gives: D gene, V gene, J gene, clone size, CDR3 DNA, CDR3 protein. A D gene is named only where the DNA matches it firmly. Not every row has a clone size; where given, it reads once, few, many or a size class.

TRBD1	TRBV2	TRBJ1-4	-	TGTGCCAGCAGCATACAGGGGACTAATGAAAAACTGTTTTTT	CASSIQGTNEKLFF
-	TRBV9	TRBJ2-2	-	TGTGCCAGCAGCGTAGGGTCCGGGGAGCTGTTTTTT	CASSVGSGELFF
-	TRBV4-2	TRBJ2-3	-	TGTGCCAGCAGCCAAGAGATAGAGGGCAACGGGTACACAGATACGCAGTATTTT	CASSQEIEGNGYTDTQYF
-	TRBV7-2	TRBJ2-2	-	TGTGCCAGCAGCCGAGGCGGCGGGGCGGGGTACACCGGGGAGCTGTTTTTT	CASSRGGGAGYTGELFF
-	TRBV6-5	TRBJ2-2	-	TGTGCCAGCAGTTACGTGGGGACGGGAGGGGAGCTGTTTTTT	CASSYVGTGGELFF
TRBD1	TRBV28	TRBJ2-1	-	TGTGCCAGCAGTTTTTTGAGACAGGGCCTCAATGAGCAGTTCTTC	CASSFLRQGLNEQFF
-	TRBV29-1	TRBJ2-7	-	TGCAGCGCCCTAGGGGAAACCTACGAGCAGTACTTC	CSALGETYEQYF
-	TRBV28	TRBJ1-1	-	TGTGCCAGCAGTCCCGGGGGACTCCTCGTGAACACTGAAGCTTTCTTT	CASSPGGLLVNTEAFF
TRBD1	TRBV7-8	TRBJ1-1	-	TGTGCCAGCACCCTGACAGGGTATGCTTTCTTT	CASTLTGYAFF
TRBD2	TRBV4-2	TRBJ2-7	once	TGTGCCAGCAGCCAAGCGGGACTAGCGGGGGGACCGAGCTACGAGCAGTACTTC	CASSQAGLAGGPSYEQYF
-	TRBV28	TRBJ1-4	-	TGTGCCAGCAGTTCCACCGAGGCAGGGGACTATGAAAAACTGTTTTTT	CASSSTEAGDYEKLFF
-	TRBV6-6	TRBJ1-2	-	TGTGCCACCTCGGTTACGAACTATGGCTACACCTTC	CATSVTNYGYTF
-	TRBV9	TRBJ2-1	-	TGTGCCAGCAGCGGGGGCGAAGGCTCCTACAATGAGCAGTTCTTC	CASSGGEGSYNEQFF
-	TRBV28	TRBJ1-1	-	TGTGCCAGCAGGGAACTGGCAAGCACTGAAGCTTTCTTT	CASRELASTEAFF
-	TRBV5-6	TRBJ2-1	-	TGTGCCAGCAGCACAGAACAGGGTGGTGAGCAGTTCTTC	CASSTEQGGEQFF
TRBD2	TRBV6-5	TRBJ2-3	-	TGTGCCAGCAGCCGGGGAGGGAGGACAGATACGCAGTATTTT	CASSRGGRTDTQYF
TRBD1	TRBV7-2	TRBJ1-2	-	TGTGCCAGCAGCCCCCAACAGGGGTGGTATGGCTACACCTTC	CASSPQQGWYGYTF